The rows below give T cell receptor beta chains drawn from one sample of a study of blood T cell repertoires in COVID-19. Assay: immunoSEQ multiplex PCR; the TCRdb copy retains only in-frame clones and omits some. The table includes hundreds of thousands of clones, 91% detected once. Sequencing was performed on peripheral blood. Source of these receptors: a woman younger than 35 who had recovered from COVID-19. CDR3s include the opening cysteine and the closing phenylalanine or tryptophan. Each record gives: J gene, V gene, clone size, CDR3 protein. Only some rows state a clone size, as once, few, many or a class for expanded clones.

j_call: TRBJ1-1
v_call: TRBV10-3
clone_size: NA
cdr3_aa: CATQRGGNMNTEAFF

j_call: TRBJ1-2
v_call: TRBV9
clone_size: NA
cdr3_aa: CASSVGQVGDGYTF

j_call: TRBJ2-5
v_call: TRBV19
clone_size: once
cdr3_aa: CASSIMSGTFETQYF

j_call: TRBJ1-1
v_call: TRBV7-2
clone_size: NA
cdr3_aa: CASSPRTVGQGFYTEAFF

j_call: TRBJ1-2
v_call: TRBV5-6
clone_size: NA
cdr3_aa: CASSNQVPNYGYTF

j_call: TRBJ2-2
v_call: TRBV21-1
clone_size: NA
cdr3_aa: CASSRWTDRAGGTNTGELFF

j_call: TRBJ1-2
v_call: TRBV10-2
clone_size: once
cdr3_aa: CASSVGQGGVNYGYTF

j_call: TRBJ2-3
v_call: TRBV9
clone_size: NA
cdr3_aa: CASSVNWRADTQYF

j_call: TRBJ2-2
v_call: TRBV18
clone_size: NA
cdr3_aa: CASSQQGTGELFF

j_call: TRBJ1-2
v_call: TRBV11-3
clone_size: NA
cdr3_aa: CASSLGFKGQAGLNYGYTF

j_call: TRBJ2-5
v_call: TRBV20-1
clone_size: NA
cdr3_aa: CSASAGATLRRETQYF

j_call: TRBJ2-1
v_call: TRBV24-1
clone_size: NA
cdr3_aa: CATSTGLNEQFF

j_call: TRBJ1-2
v_call: TRBV11-2
clone_size: NA
cdr3_aa: CASSSARQGAYGYTF

j_call: TRBJ1-1
v_call: TRBV11-3
clone_size: once
cdr3_aa: CASSPTGQGENTEAFF

j_call: TRBJ1-6
v_call: TRBV18
clone_size: NA
cdr3_aa: CASSPARDRPFSYNSPLHF

j_call: TRBJ2-1
v_call: TRBV19
clone_size: NA
cdr3_aa: CASRHRSGSYNEQFF

j_call: TRBJ1-1
v_call: TRBV15
clone_size: NA
cdr3_aa: CATSPQGPNTEAFF

j_call: TRBJ1-4
v_call: TRBV14
clone_size: NA
cdr3_aa: CASSRRGGAGEKLFF

j_call: TRBJ1-1
v_call: TRBV30
clone_size: NA
cdr3_aa: CASNRVRAFF

j_call: TRBJ2-5
v_call: TRBV24-1
clone_size: NA
cdr3_aa: CATSDLRGRQETQYF

j_call: TRBJ1-5
v_call: TRBV19
clone_size: NA
cdr3_aa: CASSRLGEQPQHF

j_call: TRBJ1-4
v_call: TRBV9
clone_size: NA
cdr3_aa: CASSRTGPGNEKLFF

j_call: TRBJ2-2
v_call: TRBV7-2
clone_size: NA
cdr3_aa: CASSLAFLPSGANTGELFF

j_call: TRBJ2-3
v_call: TRBV10-2
clone_size: NA
cdr3_aa: CASSETPLLAAKTDTQYF

j_call: TRBJ2-1
v_call: TRBV13
clone_size: few
cdr3_aa: CASANLAGPPYNEQFF

j_call: TRBJ2-1
v_call: TRBV27
clone_size: NA
cdr3_aa: CASSFRFLNEQFF

j_call: TRBJ1-5
v_call: TRBV2
clone_size: NA
cdr3_aa: CASKGWDRGRKPQPQHF

j_call: TRBJ1-1
v_call: TRBV11-2
clone_size: NA
cdr3_aa: CASSQRTGGGFGEAFF

j_call: TRBJ2-5
v_call: TRBV10-3
clone_size: NA
cdr3_aa: CAISDQEGVPQETQYF

j_call: TRBJ2-5
v_call: TRBV24-1
clone_size: NA
cdr3_aa: CATSDPRDNQETQYF

j_call: TRBJ1-1
v_call: TRBV29-1
clone_size: once
cdr3_aa: CSVAGTSTGNTEAFF

j_call: TRBJ2-1
v_call: TRBV7-9
clone_size: few
cdr3_aa: CASTGAGSSYNEQFF

j_call: TRBJ1-1
v_call: TRBV27
clone_size: NA
cdr3_aa: CASSLKTGENTEAFF

j_call: TRBJ2-5
v_call: TRBV21-1
clone_size: NA
cdr3_aa: CASSKPVCCGRDGETQYF

j_call: TRBJ1-2
v_call: TRBV5-4
clone_size: NA
cdr3_aa: CASIPGQGADYGYTF

j_call: TRBJ2-3
v_call: TRBV3-1/TRBV3-2
clone_size: NA
cdr3_aa: CASSQTSGRAMADTQYF

j_call: TRBJ2-3
v_call: TRBV7-2
clone_size: NA
cdr3_aa: CASSLMGAGASSTDTQYF

j_call: TRBJ2-2
v_call: TRBV29-1
clone_size: NA
cdr3_aa: CSVVGTNTGELFF

j_call: TRBJ2-2
v_call: TRBV6-2/TRBV6-3
clone_size: NA
cdr3_aa: CASSYVTGAVGELFF